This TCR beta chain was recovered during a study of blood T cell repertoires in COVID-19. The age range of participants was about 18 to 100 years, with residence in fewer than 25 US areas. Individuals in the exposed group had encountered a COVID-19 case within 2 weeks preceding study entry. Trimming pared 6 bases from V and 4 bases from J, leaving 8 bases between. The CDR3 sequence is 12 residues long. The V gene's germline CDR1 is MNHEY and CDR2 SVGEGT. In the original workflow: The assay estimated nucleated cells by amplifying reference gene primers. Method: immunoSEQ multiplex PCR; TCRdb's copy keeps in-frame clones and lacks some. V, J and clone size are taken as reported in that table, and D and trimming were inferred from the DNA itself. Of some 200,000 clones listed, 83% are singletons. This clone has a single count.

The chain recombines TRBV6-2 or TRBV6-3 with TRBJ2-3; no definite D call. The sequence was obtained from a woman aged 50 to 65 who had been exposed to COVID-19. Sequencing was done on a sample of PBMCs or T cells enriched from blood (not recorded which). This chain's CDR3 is CASSLGADTQYF. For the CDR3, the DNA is TGTGCCAGCAGCCTCGGAGCAGATACGCAGTATTTT.